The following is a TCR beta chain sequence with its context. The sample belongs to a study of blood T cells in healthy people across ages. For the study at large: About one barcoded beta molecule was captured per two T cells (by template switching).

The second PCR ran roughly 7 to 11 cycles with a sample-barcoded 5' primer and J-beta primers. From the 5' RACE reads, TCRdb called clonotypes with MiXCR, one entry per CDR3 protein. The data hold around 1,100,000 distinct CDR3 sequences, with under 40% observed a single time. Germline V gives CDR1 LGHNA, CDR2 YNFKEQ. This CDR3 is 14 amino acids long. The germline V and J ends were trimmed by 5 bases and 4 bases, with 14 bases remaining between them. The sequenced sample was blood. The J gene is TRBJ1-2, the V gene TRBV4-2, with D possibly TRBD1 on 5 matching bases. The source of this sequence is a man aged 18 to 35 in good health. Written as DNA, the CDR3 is TGTGCCAGCAGCTACGACAGAGTCAGCTATGGCTACACCTTC. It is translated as CASSYDRVSYGYTF.